This TCR beta chain comes out of a study of T cell repertoires in cytomegalovirus infection. Study-level background: Public TCR beta signatures indicated both CMV infection and matching HLA type.

The CDR3 consists of 16 residues. Germline CDR1 and CDR2: LGHNA and YNFKEQ. Using its own MiXCR run on the reads, TCRdb lists one record per CDR3 protein. The sample yields 350,000 to 500,000 distinct CDR3 sequences, approximately 31% seen once. For this clonotype: No antigen is known for it. The junction shows a germline mismatch at one end, possibly a read error.

Study findings and constraints: HLA-C-restricted, CMV-specific TCR beta clonotypes were dominant ex vivo. Cumulated frequencies of public TCR beta families served to identify carriers of CMV plus the relevant HLA.

The specimen sequenced was PBMCs. The source of this sequence is a human donor in good health (CMV status not recorded). Some clones in this sample may be carry-over from other donors' samples. The V and J genes are TRBV4-2 and TRBJ1-5; TRBD1 agrees at 10 bases. The CDR3 is CASSQDRDRGNQPQPF. The CDR3 nucleotides read TGTGCCAGCAGCCAAGATCGGGACAGGGGCAATCAGCCCCAGCCTTTT.